This T cell receptor (beta chain) came from a study of control samples from healthy donors and cancer patients. The germline CDR1 and CDR2 sequences are SGHVS and FQNEAQ. The CDR3 is 15 residues long. With V trimmed by 1 base and J by 3 bases, 2 bases remained unmatched. Here immunoSEQ multiplex PCR was the method, and the copy in TCRdb shows in-frame clones only, minus some. The data show tens of thousands of clones, over 70% seen once. The sequence came from a woman aged 55-69 years with lung cancer. The chain carries TRBV7-8 and TRBJ2-3, with 9 bases aligning to TRBD1. Specimen: PBMCs. The CDR3 loop is CASSLEQGATDTQYF. For the CDR3, the DNA is TGTGCCAGCAGCTTAGAACAGGGGGCAACAGATACGCAGTATTTT.